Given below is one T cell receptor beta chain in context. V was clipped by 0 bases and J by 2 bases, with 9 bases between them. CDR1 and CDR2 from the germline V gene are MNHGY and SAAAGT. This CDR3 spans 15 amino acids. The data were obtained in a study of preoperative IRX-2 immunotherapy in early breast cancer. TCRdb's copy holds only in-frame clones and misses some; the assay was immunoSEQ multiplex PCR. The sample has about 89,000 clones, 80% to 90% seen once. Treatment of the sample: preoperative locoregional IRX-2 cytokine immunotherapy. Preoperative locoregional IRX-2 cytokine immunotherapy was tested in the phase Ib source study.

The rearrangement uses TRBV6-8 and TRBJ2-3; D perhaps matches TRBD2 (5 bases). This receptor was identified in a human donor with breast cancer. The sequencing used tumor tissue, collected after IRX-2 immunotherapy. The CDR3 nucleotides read TGTGCCAGCAGTTACTCGAGGGCGGACACAGATACGCAGTATTTT. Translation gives CASSYSRADTDTQYF.